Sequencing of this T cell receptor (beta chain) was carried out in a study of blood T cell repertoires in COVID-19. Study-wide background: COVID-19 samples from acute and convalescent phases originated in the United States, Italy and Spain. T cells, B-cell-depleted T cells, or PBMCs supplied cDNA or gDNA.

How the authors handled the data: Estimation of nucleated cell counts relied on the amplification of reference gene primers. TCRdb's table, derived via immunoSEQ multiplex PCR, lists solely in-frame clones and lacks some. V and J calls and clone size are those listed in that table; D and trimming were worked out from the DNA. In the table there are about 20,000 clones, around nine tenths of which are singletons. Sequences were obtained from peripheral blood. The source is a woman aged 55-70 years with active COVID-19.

This CDR3 reads CASSLQGAGEKLFF. The CDR3, as DNA: TGTGCCAGCAGCTTGCAGGGGGCAGGTGAAAAACTGTTTTTT. The chain links TRBV5-4 to TRBJ1-4; 8 bases align to TRBD1. CDR3 size: 14 residues. The V and J ends lost 1 base and 7 bases, in that order; junction bases with no gene match: 3. CDR1 is SGHNT, CDR2 YYREEE, per germline (reference sequence).